This T cell receptor beta chain stems from a study of CD8 T cells in Susac syndrome. In blood CD8+ and CD4+ T cells, TCR beta underwent sequencing. The patients who served as multiple sclerosis controls were treatment-naive and had stable or active relapsing-remitting disease that fulfilled the revised McDonald criteria. The RNA input was 0.5 to 1 ug, and it was reverse transcribed with random hexamers. It was immunoSEQ multiplex PCR that amplified TCR beta CDR3 across 54 Vbeta and 13 Jbeta. TCRdb called the immunoSEQ multiplex PCR reads again in MiXCR, with one record for every CDR3 protein. This sample has 400,000 to 550,000 distinct CDR3 sequences, with approximately 85% found just once. The V gene's germline CDR1 is SGHDN and CDR2 FVKESK. Between the trimmed V and J ends, which lost 0 bases and 4 bases, there was a span of 9 bases. CDR3 size: 14 residues. This clonotype was seen only once.

J is TRBJ1-1 and V is TRBV14; the D is unclear. The sequencing sample was made of CD8+ T cells from PBMCs. This TCR derives from a human donor with multiple sclerosis. The CDR3 nucleotides read TGTGCCAGCAGCCAAGATCGCCAGCCCACTGAAGCTTTCTTT. Protein product: CASSQDRQPTEAFF. Variable domain in full (rest from reference TRBV14 and TRBJ1-1): EAGVTQFPSHSVIEKGQTVTLRCDPISGHDNLYWYRRVMGKEIKFLLHFVKESKQDESGMPNNRFLAERTGGTYSTLKVQPAELEDSGVYFCASSQDRQPTEAFFGQGTRLTVV.